This passage covers 18 T cell receptor beta chains from one sample sequenced in a study of a mutant IDH1 vaccine in newly diagnosed glioma. Sequencing used immunoSEQ multiplex PCR; TCRdb keeps in-frame clones, though not all of them. The table lists around 56,000 clones, around 80% of them singletons. Time point in this sample: week 23, last vaccination. Doses consisted of 300 ug of mutant IDH1 20-mer peptide each, paired with topical imiquimod. These receptors have no known antigen. The sample was PBMCs, taken from a glioma patient whose treatment included an IDH1 peptide vaccine. These receptors came from a woman in her thirties or forties with glioma. Some clones in this sample may be carry-over from other donors' samples.

The J gene is TRBJ2-5, the V gene TRBV5-8; perhaps TRBD2 as D (6 bases). Per the germline V gene, CDR1 is SGHTS and CDR2 is YDEGEE. The CDR3 consists of 15 residues. V was clipped by 0 bases and J by 1 base, with 10 bases between them. This CDR3 reads CASSLGAGPQETQYF. DNA of the CDR3: TGTGCCAGCAGCTTGGGGGCGGGGCCCCAAGAGACCCAGTACTTC.

The J gene is TRBJ2-3, the V gene TRBV15; 10 bases map to TRBD1. Germline V gene data show CDR1 as LNHNV and CDR2 as YYDKDF (reference sequence). The CDR3 sequence is 16 residues long. V shed 2 bases and J 6 bases; nucleotides not matched to a gene: 8. The CDR3 DNA reads as TGTGCCACCAGCAGATTTCGGGACAGGGGAGGGGATACGCAGTATTTT. Translation: CATSRFRDRGGDTQYF. The full variable domain, its missing parts supplied by reference TRBV15 and TRBJ2-3, is DAMVIQNPRYQVTQFGKPVTLSCSQTLNHNVMYWYQQKSSQAPKLLFHYYDKDFNNEADTPDNFQSRRPNTSFCFLDIRSPGLGDTAMYLCATSRFRDRGGDTQYFGPGTRLTVL.

This rearrangement joins TRBV5-8 to TRBJ2-3; D is unclear. V lost 0 bases and J lost 8, with 7 bases in between. Germline CDR1 and CDR2: SGHTS and YDEGEE. The CDR3 sequence is 12 residues long. This CDR3 is CASSLVGATQYF. The CDR3 DNA sequence: TGTGCCAGCAGCTTGGTCGGAGCTACGCAGTATTTT. Full variable domain (outside the CDR3, taken from reference TRBV5-8 and TRBJ2-3): EAGVTQSPTHLIKTRGQQATLRCSPISGHTSVYWYQQALGLGLQFLLWYDEGEERNRGNFPPRFSGRQFPNYSSELNVNALELEDSALYLCASSLVGATQYFGPGTRLTVL.

This clone was counted a single time. The chain links TRBV6-6 to TRBJ2-1; D call uncertain. V was clipped by 8 bases and J by 5 bases, with 4 bases between them. There are 10 residues in the CDR3. The germline gives CDR1 MNHNY, CDR2 SVGAGI (reference sequence). CDR3 DNA: TGTGCCAGCCGGGACAATGAGCAGTTCTTC. Translation: CASRDNEQFF.

The chain is built from TRBV10-2 and TRBJ1-5, with D possibly TRBD1 on 6 matching bases. The V gene lost 7 bases and the J gene lost 7 bases, with 17 bases spanning the gap. Germline CDR1 reads WSHSY; CDR2 reads SAAADI. The CDR3 is 14 residues long. The CDR3 DNA sequence: TGCGCCAGCACGGTAGGGATGGGGGGCCAGCCCCAGCATTTT. Residues: CASTVGMGGQPQHF.

The chain joins TRBV5-1 to TRBJ1-1; 7 bases agree with TRBD1. Trimming took 2 bases from V and 4 from J; bases not matched to a gene: 8. CDR3 size: 15 residues. Germline CDR1 and CDR2: SGHRS and YFSETQ. In DNA form, the CDR3 reads TGCGCCAGCAGCTTAATCCCAGGGGGTGGCACTGAAGCTTTCTTT. It translates to CASSLIPGGGTEAFF.

The V call is TRBV30, the J call TRBJ1-5, with a tentative D call TRBD1 (6 bases). The CDR3 covers 14 residues. V dropped 4 bases and J dropped 0 bases, with 10 bases sitting between them. Germline CDR1 GTSNPN, CDR2 SVGIG (reference sequence). The CDR3: CAWTEGVSNQPQHF. The CDR3 DNA sequence: TGTGCCTGGACGGAGGGGGTTAGCAATCAGCCCCAGCATTTT.

This clone was recorded a few times. V and J are TRBV6-1 and TRBJ2-1; 10 nucleotides align to TRBD1. Germline V gene sequence: CDR1 MNHNS, CDR2 SASEGT. Trimming removed 10 bases from V and 6 bases from J; junction bases left unmatched: 3. This CDR3 spans 12 amino acids. CDR3 coding DNA: TGTGCCACCCGGACAGGGGGCAATGAGCAGTTCTTC. It is translated as CATRTGGNEQFF.

The chain couples TRBV11-2 to TRBJ1-5; TRBD1 is a possible D gene (5 bases). This CDR3 has 15 residues. Germline V lookup: CDR1 SGHAT, CDR2 FQNNGV. Trimming cost V 1 base and J 3 bases, with 10 bases left between them. CDR3 in amino acids: CASSLGPGNNQPQHF. The CDR3 region has the DNA TGTGCCAGCAGCTTAGGTCCAGGGAACAATCAGCCCCAGCATTTT.

This chain joins TRBV13 and TRBJ2-2, with a tentative D call TRBD1 (6 bases). This CDR3 is built from 13 residues. CDR1 and CDR2 from the germline V gene are PRHDT and FYEKMQ (reference sequence). V lost 5 bases, J lost 6 bases, and 10 bases lay in between. The CDR3 DNA reads TGTGCCAGCAGCGCCAACAGGGCCGGGGAGCTGTTTTTT. Protein sequence: CASSANRAGELFF.

This clone appeared a few times. This chain joins TRBV30 and TRBJ2-7; a weak D match, TRBD1 (6 bases). This CDR3 is built from 12 residues. Between the trimmed V and J ends, which lost 3 bases and 5 bases, there was a span of 11 bases. CDR1 and CDR2 from the germline V gene are GTSNPN and SVGIG (reference sequence). In nucleotides, the CDR3 is TGTGCCTGGAGCTTAACAGGGAACGAGCAGTACTTC. Translating it yields CAWSLTGNEQYF.

The CDR3 sequence is CASSEGPGDGYEQYF. Here the CDR3 DNA reads TGTGCCAGCAGTGAGGGCCCTGGTGACGGCTACGAGCAGTACTTC. V usage is TRBV2 and J usage is TRBJ2-7; D is undetermined. V was cut by 3 bases and J by 3 bases, with 15 bases left in between. The CDR3 sequence is 15 residues long. Looked up from germline, CDR1 is SNHLY and CDR2 is FYNNEI.

The chain uses TRBV7-9 and TRBJ1-5; 7 positions match TRBD1. The CDR3 has 15 residues. V was pared by 4 bases and J by 2 bases, with 5 bases of the junction left unmatched. Germline CDR1 reads SEHNR; CDR2 reads FQNEAQ (reference sequence). CDR3 in amino acids: CASSSTGSGNQPQHF. The CDR3 coding sequence is TGTGCCAGCAGCTCGACAGGGTCGGGCAATCAGCCCCAGCATTTT.

This sequence joins TRBV6-1 and TRBJ2-3; 9 nucleotides line up with TRBD2. Trimming cost V 8 bases and J 4 bases; bases outside gene matches: 10. Germline V gene data show CDR1 as MNHNS and CDR2 as SASEGT. The CDR3 totals 15 residues. This chain's CDR3 is CASGGGAGGSDTQYF. The CDR3 bases are TGTGCCAGCGGCGGGGGGGCAGGTGGGTCAGATACGCAGTATTTT.

The chain combines TRBV10-3 with TRBJ1-2, with 7 bases identical to TRBD1. After removal of 7 bases from V and 7 bases from J, the junction contained 12 bases not matched to a gene. The CDR3 contains 14 residues. Germline CDR1 reads ENHRY; CDR2 reads SYGVKD. The CDR3 loop is CAITWDSKKGGYTF. In DNA, the CDR3 is TGTGCCATCACCTGGGACAGCAAGAAAGGTGGCTACACCTTC.

The genes are TRBV5-1 and TRBJ2-7; no clear D gene. The CDR3 is 13 residues long. The V end lost 4 bases, the J end lost 2 bases, and 10 bases lay between the germline ends. Germline V gives CDR1 SGHRS, CDR2 YFSETQ. The chain's CDR3 is CASSLTITYEQYF. CDR3 DNA: TGCGCCAGCAGCCTAACTATAACCTACGAGCAGTACTTC.

The chain is built from TRBV6-6 and TRBJ1-6; D is ambiguous. The length of the CDR3 is 14 residues. CDR1 is MNHNY and CDR2 is SVGAGI in the germline V gene (reference sequence). The germline V and J ends were trimmed by 6 bases and 8 bases, with 14 bases remaining between them. The DNA for the CDR3 is TGTGCCAGCAGCCAAGTGGGTGTGGATTCACCCCTCCACTTT. Translation: CASSQVGVDSPLHF.

The rearrangement links TRBV2 to TRBJ2-7; D is perhaps TRBD1 (5 bases). V was pared by 2 bases and J by 3 bases, with 11 bases between. Germline loops: CDR1 SNHLY, CDR2 FYNNEI. The CDR3 runs 14 residues. The CDR3 region is CASSELGPGYEQYF. The CDR3, as DNA: TGTGCCAGCAGTGAATTGGGGCCGGGCTACGAGCAGTACTTC.